This T cell receptor beta chain was observed in a study of Ad26.COV2.S vaccination and SARS-CoV-2 variants. Study overall: Participants got Ad26.COV2.S intramuscularly, once or twice 56 days apart. Study conclusions and caveats: Breadth measured for non-spike TCRs was similar across vaccine and placebo recipients. Relative to placebo recipients, vaccine recipients exhibited elevated spike-specific TCR breadth.

TCRdb's table, derived via immunoSEQ multiplex PCR, lists solely in-frame clones and lacks some. The data show roughly 300,000 clones, around 89% seen once. Specified treatment: approximately 18 received Ad26.COV2.S at low or high dose, single or two shots; 5 received placebo; per-sample allocation not given. Day 63 after the first injection of vaccine or placebo was the sampling time. The CDR3 covers 12 residues. CDR1 is SGHVS, CDR2 FNYEAQ, per germline. The V and J ends lost 4 bases and 2 bases respectively, with 4 bases between them. Of note for this clone: What it binds is not known.

This TCR was sampled from a person aged 18-60 years who received the Ad26.COV2.S COVID-19 vaccine or a placebo. The sequences come from peripheral blood, collected in a trial of Ad26.COV2.S vaccine versus placebo. The rearrangement uses TRBV7-6 and TRBJ2-3; D ambiguous. The CDR3 DNA is TGTGCCAGCAGCTCGACCACAGATACGCAGTATTTT. Encoded protein: CASSSTTDTQYF.